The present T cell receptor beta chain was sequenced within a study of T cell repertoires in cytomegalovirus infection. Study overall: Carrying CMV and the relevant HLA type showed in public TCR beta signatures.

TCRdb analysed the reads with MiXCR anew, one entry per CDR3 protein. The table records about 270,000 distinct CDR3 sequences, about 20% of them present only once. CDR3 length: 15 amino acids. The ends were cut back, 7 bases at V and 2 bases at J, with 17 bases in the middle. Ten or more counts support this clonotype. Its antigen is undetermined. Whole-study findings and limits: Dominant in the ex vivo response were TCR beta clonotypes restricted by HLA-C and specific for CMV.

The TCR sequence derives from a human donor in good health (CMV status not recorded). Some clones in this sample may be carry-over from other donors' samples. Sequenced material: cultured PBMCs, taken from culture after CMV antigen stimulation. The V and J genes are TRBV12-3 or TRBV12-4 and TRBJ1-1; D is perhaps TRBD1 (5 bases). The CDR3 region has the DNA TGTGCCAGCACGAAGGGCCCCGGGGGTAACACTGAAGCTTTCTTT. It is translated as CASTKGPGGNTEAFF.